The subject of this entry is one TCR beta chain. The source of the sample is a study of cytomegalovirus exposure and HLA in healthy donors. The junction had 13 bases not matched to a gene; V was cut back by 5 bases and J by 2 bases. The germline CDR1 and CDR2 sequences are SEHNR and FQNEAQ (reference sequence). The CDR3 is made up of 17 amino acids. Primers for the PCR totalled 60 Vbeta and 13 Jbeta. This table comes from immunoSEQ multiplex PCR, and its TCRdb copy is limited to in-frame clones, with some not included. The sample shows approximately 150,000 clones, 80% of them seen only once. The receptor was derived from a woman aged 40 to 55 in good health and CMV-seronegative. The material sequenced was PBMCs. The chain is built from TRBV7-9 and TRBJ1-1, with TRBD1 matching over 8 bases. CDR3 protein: CASSHPRTGLSNTEAFF. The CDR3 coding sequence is TGTGCCAGCAGCCATCCAAGGACAGGGCTATCAAACACTGAAGCTTTCTTT.